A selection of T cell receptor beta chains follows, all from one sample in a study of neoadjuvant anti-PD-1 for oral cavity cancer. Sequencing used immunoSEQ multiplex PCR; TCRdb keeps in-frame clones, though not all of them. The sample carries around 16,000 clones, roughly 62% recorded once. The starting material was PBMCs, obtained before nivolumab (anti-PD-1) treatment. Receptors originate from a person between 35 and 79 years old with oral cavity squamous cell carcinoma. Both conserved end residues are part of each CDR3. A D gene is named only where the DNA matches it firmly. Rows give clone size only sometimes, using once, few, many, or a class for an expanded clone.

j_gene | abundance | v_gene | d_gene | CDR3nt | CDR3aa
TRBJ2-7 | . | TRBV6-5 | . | TGTGCCAGCAGTTATGGGATGGGGTCCTACGAGCAGTACTTC | CASSYGMGSYEQYF
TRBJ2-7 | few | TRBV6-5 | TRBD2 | TGTGCCAGCAATCTTGCTAGCGGGAGCTCCTACGAGCAGTACTTC | CASNLASGSSYEQYF
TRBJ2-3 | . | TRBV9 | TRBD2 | TGTGCCAGCAGCGGGGGATCCGGGAGGGCAGATACGCAGTATTTT | CASSGGSGRADTQYF
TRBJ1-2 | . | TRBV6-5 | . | TGTGCCAGCAGTCCCCTCGGTGACAGCCGCTATGGCTACACCTTC | CASSPLGDSRYGYTF
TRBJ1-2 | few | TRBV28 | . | TGTGCCAGCAGGGTGGCGAGTGGCTACACCTTC | CASRVASGYTF
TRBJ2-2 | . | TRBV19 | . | TGTGCCAGTAGTCGGGTATTAGCCCGGGAGCTGTTTTTT | CASSRVLARELFF
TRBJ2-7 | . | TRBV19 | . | TGTGCCAGTAGTATTGGGCTGGCGGGGGAGCAGTACTTC | CASSIGLAGEQYF
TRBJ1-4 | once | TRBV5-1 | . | TGCGCCAGCACCCCAGGGTCGGCTAATGAAAAACTGTTTTTT | CASTPGSANEKLFF
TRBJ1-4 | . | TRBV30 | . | TGTGCCTGGAGCCCCCCGGGGGGGGCGTTATCGACTAATGAAAAACTGTTTTTT | CAWSPPGGALSTNEKLFF
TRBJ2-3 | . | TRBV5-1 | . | TGCGCCAGCAGCCTGAAGACAGGCCTCGTGACAGATACGCAGTATTTT | CASSLKTGLVTDTQYF
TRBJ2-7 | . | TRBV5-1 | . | TGCGCCAGCAGCTTGGACCAGGGGGGATACGAGCAGTACTTC | CASSLDQGGYEQYF
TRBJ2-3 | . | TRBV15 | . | TGTGCCACCAGCGCGACAAAGACTAGCACAGATACGCAGTATTTT | CATSATKTSTDTQYF
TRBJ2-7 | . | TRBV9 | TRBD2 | TGTGCCAGCAGCGTAGGGACTAACCAGCGGGAGGGAGAGCAGTACTTC | CASSVGTNQREGEQYF
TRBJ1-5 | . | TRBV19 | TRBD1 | TGTGCCAGTAGTATGACAGGGAGCAATCAGCCCCAGCATTTT | CASSMTGSNQPQHF
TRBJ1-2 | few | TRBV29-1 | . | TGCAGCGCCGACCGGGGCTTCGGCTACACCTTC | CSADRGFGYTF
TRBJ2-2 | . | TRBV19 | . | TGTGCCAGTCGGCGGGGCGGGGCCGTGGCCGGGGAGCTGTTTTTT | CASRRGGAVAGELFF
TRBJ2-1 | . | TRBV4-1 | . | TGCGCCAGCAGCCACGGCCGGGACCAACTCTACAATGAGCAGTTCTTC | CASSHGRDQLYNEQFF
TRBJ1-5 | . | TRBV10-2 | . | TGCGCCAGCAGTGAGTCGGACAATCAGCCCCAGCATTTT | CASSESDNQPQHF
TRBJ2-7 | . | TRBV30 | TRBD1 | TGTGCCTGGAGTGTCGGACAGGGGGCGACCTACGAGCAGTACTTC | CAWSVGQGATYEQYF
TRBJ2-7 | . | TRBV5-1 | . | TGCGCCAGCAGCTTGGTCTCCTACGAGCAGTACTTC | CASSLVSYEQYF
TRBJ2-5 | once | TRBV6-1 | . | TGTGCCAGCAGGGCGGGCGGGGAGACCCAGTACTTC | CASRAGGETQYF
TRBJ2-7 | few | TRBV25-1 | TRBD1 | TGTGCCAGCAGTGATGCGAACAGGGGGAGGTACGAGCAGTACTTC | CASSDANRGRYEQYF
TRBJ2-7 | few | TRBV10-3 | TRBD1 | TGTGCCATCAGTGAGGCGAACATGAGGGGGCCCCACGAGCAGTACTTC | CAISEANMRGPHEQYF
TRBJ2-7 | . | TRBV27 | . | TGTGCCAGCAGTTTATCGGGATCCTACGAGCAGTACTTC | CASSLSGSYEQYF
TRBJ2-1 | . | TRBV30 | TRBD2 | TGTGCCTGGAGTGGTGGACTAGCGGTTAATGAGCAGTTCTTC | CAWSGGLAVNEQFF
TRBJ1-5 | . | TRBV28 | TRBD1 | TGTGCCAGCAGTTTTCTGACAGGGATGGAGCCCCAGCATTTT | CASSFLTGMEPQHF
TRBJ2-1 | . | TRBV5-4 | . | TGTGCCAGCAGCTTGGGGGGAACGGGACTGAACCGCAATGAGCAGTTCTTC | CASSLGGTGLNRNEQFF
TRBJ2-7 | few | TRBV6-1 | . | TGTGCCAGCAGTGAAATCGGTGGAGGGGGCGAGCAGTACTTC | CASSEIGGGGEQYF
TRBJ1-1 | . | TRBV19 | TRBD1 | TGTGCCAGTAGTATAGCCCCCTCGGGACAGGGGCGAACGGACACTGAAGCTTTCTTT | CASSIAPSGQGRTDTEAFF
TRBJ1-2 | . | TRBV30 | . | TGTGCCTGGACCCCAAGTCCGGGTACAAGAGGGGCACTGGGCGGCTACACCTTC | CAWTPSPGTRGALGGYTF
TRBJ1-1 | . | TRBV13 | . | TGTGCCAGCAGCTTGGGGAGGGGGGGCACTGAAGCTTTCTTT | CASSLGRGGTEAFF
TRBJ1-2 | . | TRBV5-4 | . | TGTGCCAGCAGCTCACAGGTCGTTGAGGGGTACACCTTC | CASSSQVVEGYTF
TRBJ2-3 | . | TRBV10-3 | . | TGTGCCATCAGTGAGTCCCAGGCGTGGGATACGCAGTATTTT | CAISESQAWDTQYF
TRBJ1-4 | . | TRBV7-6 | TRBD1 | TGTGCCAGCAGCTTAGGGACAGGGAATGAAAAACTGTTTTTT | CASSLGTGNEKLFF
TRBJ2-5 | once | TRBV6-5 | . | TGTGCCAGCAGCTTACTCCAGGGGGGAGAGACCCAGTACTTC | CASSLLQGGETQYF
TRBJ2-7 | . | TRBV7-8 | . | TGTGCCAGCAGCTTAGCATCGTCAGATGGGAAGCAGTACTTC | CASSLASSDGKQYF
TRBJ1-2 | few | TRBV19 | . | TGTGCCAGTAGTCTCTTGACAATTCGATCCCTCACTAACTATGGCTACACCTTC | CASSLLTIRSLTNYGYTF
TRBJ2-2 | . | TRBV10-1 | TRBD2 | TGCGCCAGCAGTGGTAGCGGGAGGCAAACCACCGGGGAGCTGTTTTTT | CASSGSGRQTTGELFF
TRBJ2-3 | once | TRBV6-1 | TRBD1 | TGTGCCAGCAGTGATCGGGACAGGGTAACAGATACGCAGTATTTT | CASSDRDRVTDTQYF
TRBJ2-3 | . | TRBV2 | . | TGTGCCAGCAGTGGTTGGACTAGCACAGATACGCAGTATTTT | CASSGWTSTDTQYF
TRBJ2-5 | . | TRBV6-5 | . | TGTGCCAGCAGTTCAAGCCTCACAGGGACACAAGAGACCCAGTACTTC | CASSSSLTGTQETQYF
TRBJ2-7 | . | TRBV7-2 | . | TGTGCCAGCAGCTTAACCTCCGGGTTCTCTTACGAGCAGTACTTC | CASSLTSGFSYEQYF
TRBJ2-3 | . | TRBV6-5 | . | TGTGCCAGCAGTTACAACATCGTGGCAGATACGCAGTATTTT | CASSYNIVADTQYF
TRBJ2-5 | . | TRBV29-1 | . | TGCAGCGTTGGGTCCCAGGCCCAAGAGACCCAGTACTTC | CSVGSQAQETQYF
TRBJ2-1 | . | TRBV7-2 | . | TGTGCCAGCAGCTTAATGGGGGGTGGTAGCGCCCCCTACAATGAGCAGTTCTTC | CASSLMGGGSAPYNEQFF
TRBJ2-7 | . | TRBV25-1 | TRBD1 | TGTGCCAGCAGTGAACCGGGACAGGGGGGCTACGACGAGCAGTACTTC | CASSEPGQGGYDEQYF
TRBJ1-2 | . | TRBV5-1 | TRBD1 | TGCGCCAGCAGCTTGGGTCAGGGGGCTTTCTATGGCTACACCTTC | CASSLGQGAFYGYTF
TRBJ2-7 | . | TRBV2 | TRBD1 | TGTGCCAGCAGTGGGCGGGACAGGGCGTACGAGCAGTACTTC | CASSGRDRAYEQYF
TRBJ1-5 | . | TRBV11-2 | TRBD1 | TGTGCCAGCAGCTTACAGGGGGCCAATCAGCCCCAGCATTTT | CASSLQGANQPQHF